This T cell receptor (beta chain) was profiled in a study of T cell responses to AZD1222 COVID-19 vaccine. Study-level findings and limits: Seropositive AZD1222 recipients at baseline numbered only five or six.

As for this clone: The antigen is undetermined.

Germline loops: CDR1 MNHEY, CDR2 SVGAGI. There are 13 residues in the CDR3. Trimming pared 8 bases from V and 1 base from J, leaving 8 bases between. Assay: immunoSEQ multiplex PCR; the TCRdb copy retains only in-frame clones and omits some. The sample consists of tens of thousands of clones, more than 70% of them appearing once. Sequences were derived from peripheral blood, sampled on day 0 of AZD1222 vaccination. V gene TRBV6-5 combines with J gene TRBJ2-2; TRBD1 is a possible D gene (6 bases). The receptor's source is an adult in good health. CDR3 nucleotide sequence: TGTGCCAGCCTACAGGGGAACACCGGGGAGCTGTTTTTT. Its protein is CASLQGNTGELFF.